The clone carrying this TCR beta chain was seen repeatedly, ten times or more. The antigen is not known. Amplification yielded TCR beta CDR3 regions, with RNA transcripts as the source. Initially, a first-round RT-PCR of the TCR CDR3 employed the HTBI primer set. MiXCR, run by TCRdb on the multiplex PCR reads, gives a single entry per CDR3 protein. The sample holds about 350,000 distinct CDR3 sequences; around a sixth are singletons and the top ten take around a sixth. These data originate in a study of T cells in Graves' hyperthyroidism and ophthalmopathy. CDR3 size: 15 residues. V lost 5 bases and J 1 base, leaving 15 bases between the germline ends. Notes on the study in general: Also found in blood were most expanded thyroid clonotypes above 0.001. Stable hyperthyroidism was told apart from ophthalmopathy by a model built on 13 V-J features.

The specimen was blood. The TCR comes from a woman in her thirties or forties with Graves' ophthalmopathy. The V call is TRBV12-3 or TRBV12-4, the J call TRBJ2-7; D perhaps matches TRBD1 (5 bases). The CDR3 DNA reads TGTGCCAGCAGTCCGCACCAAAAGGGGTCCTACGAGCAGTACTTC. The encoded protein is CASSPHQKGSYEQYF.